The present entry profiles one TCR beta chain with its context. Antigen specificity is unknown. This sample is part of a study of cytomegalovirus exposure and HLA in healthy donors. Study-level results: A missense variant in DCLRE1C was later tied to TCR beta V- and J-gene trimming. The productive fraction for most TCR beta V segments was about 87% or about 30% in an earlier analysis.

A multiplex PCR was run with 60 Vbeta primers and 13 Jbeta primers. Profiling relied on immunoSEQ multiplex PCR, and the TCRdb table lists in-frame clones only, not all of them. The sample carries 110,000 or so clones, 15% recorded once. Trimming removed 1 base at V and 6 bases at J, with 18 bases between. The CDR3 sequence is 16 residues long. The germline CDR1 and CDR2 sequences are SGHTA and FQGNSA. The V call is TRBV7-2, the J call TRBJ1-1, with a weak D call TRBD1 (6 bases). This sequence was found in a female donor in good health and CMV-seronegative. The sample consisted of PBMCs. The CDR3 loop is CASSLVGGANEAEAFF. DNA of the CDR3: TGTGCCAGCAGCTTAGTGGGGGGGGCAAACGAGGCTGAAGCTTTCTTT.